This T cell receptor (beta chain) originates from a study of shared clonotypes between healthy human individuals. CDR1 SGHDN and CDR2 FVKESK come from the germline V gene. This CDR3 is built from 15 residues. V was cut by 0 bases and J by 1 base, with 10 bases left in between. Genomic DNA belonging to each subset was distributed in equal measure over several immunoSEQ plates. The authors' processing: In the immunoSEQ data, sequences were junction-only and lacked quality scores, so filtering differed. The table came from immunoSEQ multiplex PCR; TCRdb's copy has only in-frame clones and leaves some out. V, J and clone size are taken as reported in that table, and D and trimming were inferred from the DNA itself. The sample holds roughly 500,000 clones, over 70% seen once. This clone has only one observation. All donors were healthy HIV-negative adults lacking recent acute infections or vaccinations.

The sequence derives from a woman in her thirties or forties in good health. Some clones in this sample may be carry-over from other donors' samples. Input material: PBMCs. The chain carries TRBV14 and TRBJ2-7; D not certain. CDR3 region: CASSQDWADSYEQYF. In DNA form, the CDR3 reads TGTGCCAGCAGCCAAGATTGGGCGGATTCCTACGAGCAGTACTTC.